This TCR beta chain is from a study of cytomegalovirus exposure and HLA in healthy donors (dated by TCRdb to the late 2010s). With respect to the entire study: In an earlier analysis of about 560 of the donors, 250 to 350 Gb of sequence data and 100 million or so unique TCR beta sequences from roughly 180 million T cells were reported. HLA typing included class I and class II loci at four-digit resolution. The study used immunosequencing to profile the T cell repertoires of 670 or so subjects and linked those repertoires to cytomegalovirus serostatus. The number of typed donors differed by locus: about 629-630 for A, B, C, DRB1 and DQB1; 500 to 550 for DQA1; 606 for DPA1; and about 450 for DPB1. A later genetic analysis took genome-wide SNP genotypes for about 65% of the 666 donors and used that subset as a discovery cohort. High-throughput TCR immunosequencing, statistical association of individual TCRs with disease status, and machine learning were combined to predict cytomegalovirus infection status. In the later analysis, no new phenotypic data were used to find candidate immune exposures; instead, reliance was placed on TCR beta sequences and their occurrence across donors. Among some 400 genotyped donors of the cohort, an average of roughly 230,000 unique TCR beta nucleotide sequences was sequenced per donor, of which approximately 19% were non-productive. Every repertoire in the discovery cohort had been generated on one and the same sequencing platform. Donor age, sex, ethnicity and CMV serostatus were compiled alongside the repertoire data. An earlier analysis of 500 to 750 of the donors applied high-throughput TCR beta sequencing to assess whether each TCR beta V gene segment acted as functional or pseudogenic. A handful of DR-DQ haplotypes were handled as single units for association and clustering because linkage in the cohort was strong. The aim of the study was to test whether cataloging public T cell receptors could identify signatures of past pathogen exposure. Approximately 310 gigabases of sequencing data and approximately 80 million unique TCR sequences were included in an early release covering about 600 HLA-typed donors. Besides the first cohort of under 700 subjects, a separate validation cohort made up of over 100 different subjects was used. To study patterns of TCR occurrence, a later analysis re-analyzed previously published TCR beta repertoires from 500 to 850 donors and added high-resolution HLA genotyping. Of the roughly 390 genotyped donors, 75% to 85% were placed in the genetic ancestry cluster associated with self-reported Caucasian donors.

Library creation used the immunoSEQ multiplex PCR assay. The multiplex PCR relied on a mix of 60 forward primers for TCR Vbeta segments and 13 reverse primers for TCR Jbeta segments. The CDR3 region of rearranged TCR beta genes was amplified from genomic DNA by a multiplex PCR assay. The amplified TCR beta libraries were sequenced on the Illumina HiSeq System as 87-base-pair reads. In the source study's methods: In a later analysis, tens of millions of unique TCR beta chains were counted across the 500 to 850 repertoires, and roughly 11 million of these chains were shared by at least two donors. To remove PCR and sequencing errors, raw reads were error-corrected and collapsed into unique sequences using a nearest-neighbor algorithm that merged closely related sequences. Alignment of CDR3 sequences to IMGT reference sequences was used to assign V, D and J gene segments. For a sequence to be retained, a match of at least six nucleotides was required to both a V gene segment and a J gene segment. A rearrangement counted as productive if the CDR3 had no stop codons and remained in frame with V and J, and every other rearrangement counted as non-productive. Following IMGT convention, CDR3 was defined as the stretch from the second conserved V-encoded cysteine to the conserved J-encoded phenylalanine. The earlier analysis of fewer than 700 of the donors excluded sequences that lacked an unambiguous match to a single V gene segment. In an earlier analysis of a few hundred of the donors, a V segment was called functional when productive rearrangements were above 56.7%, and segregating when the standard deviation between donors exceeded 5%. A statistical classification framework was built to diagnose cytomegalovirus status from the catalog of TCR beta chain sequences. In a later analysis, TCR nucleotide sequences were compared against IMGT/GENE-DB human TR gene sequences so that V and J genes could be assigned. In a later analysis, CDR3 sequences and most-parsimonious VDJ recombination scenarios were assigned using the TCRdist pipeline. In a later analysis, each TCR beta chain was defined by its CDR3 amino acid sequence together with its V-gene family, and reads without a unique V-gene family were excluded. A later analysis removed 592 highly shared, low-generation-probability nucleotide sequences to deal with suspected cross-contamination and a sequencing artifact. For each public chain, a later analysis derived a clonal expansion index from normalized ranks of inferred template counts within each repertoire. Generation probabilities in a later analysis came from a VDJ recombination model fitted to out-of-frame rearrangements, and those results were checked against IGoR. In a later analysis, hypergeometric tests were used to score TCR-TCR, TCR-HLA and TCR-CMV co-occurrence, with a repertoire-size bias correction applied to TCR pairs. To estimate false discovery rates, a later analysis permuted the HLA or CMV assignments 20 times. In a later analysis, co-occurring TCRs were grouped using DBSCAN, with TCRdist sequence similarity added in when clustering inside HLA-allele-positive subsets. For co-occurrence clustering, repertoires with fewer than 30,000 or more than 120,000 public chains were excluded, along with five repertoires with anomalous nucleotide sharing. Entries here come from immuneACCESS through TCRdb and include only in-frame sequences with V and J called. Some clones fail to appear in such tables; in the studies checked, an unresolved V gene covers under half of the shortfall, and the cause of the remainder is unknown. That table is the source of V, J and clone size, and D and trimming were worked out from the DNA. Recorded for this sample are around 100,000 clones; approximately 66% of them occurred a single time. The top ten constitute approximately 10% of the sample.

The cohort consisted of 600 to 700 healthy bone marrow donors. All cohort members were sampled while nominally healthy, although unrecorded immune exposures were likely present. The donor tested CMV seropositive and was one of the 289 seropositive cohort members. Each donor provided a peripheral blood sample, and peripheral blood mononuclear cells were used for TCR beta sequencing. Genomic DNA extraction from the blood cell samples was performed with the Qiagen DNeasy Blood Extraction Kit. General findings and caveats noted by the study authors: In an earlier analysis of 587 of the donors, most TCR beta V segments were observed in productive rearrangements about 87% or about 30% of the time, broadly matching IMGT annotations. Most TCR sequences were seen in very few donors, while some public TCRs were found in many individuals. Compared with the approximately 720-donor mean, donors in an Asian-associated ancestry cluster had fewer N-insertions in productive TCRs, according to a later genetic analysis. Only TCR beta chains were sequenced in this cohort, and the absence of alpha or paired-chain data limited detectable features. A further reported finding was that TCR beta sequences accurately predicted the HLA-A and HLA-B alleles for most subjects in the first cohort. A cluster of highly shared sequence variants was judged likely to represent a technical artifact of the sequencing pipeline. In a later analysis, several top co-occurrence clusters were reported to appear linked to parvovirus B19, influenza, CMV and Epstein-Barr virus. The authors suggested that the approach could potentially be generalized to other disease states and immunological phenotypes. Because counts were too low, more than 15 rarely observed V segments, including chromosome 9 orphons, were excluded from the earlier analysis of around 590 of the donors. Assigning TCR associations to individual alleles was difficult when HLA alleles, especially DR and DQ, strongly co-occurred. The study gave a list of under 200 TCR beta chains associated with cytomegalovirus. An association between a missense DCLRE1C variant and V-gene and J-gene trimming of TCR beta chains was found in a later genetic analysis and replicated in an independent cohort. The presence/absence analyses assumed that sequencing depth was roughly uniform across donors, and that assumption may not be true. Because HLA typing was missing for some donors at each locus, association tests included only the typed subset. A later analysis found that most CMV-associated TCR beta chains appeared HLA-restricted, with HLA associations seemingly driven largely by CMV exposure. Because the 87-base-pair reads could not distinguish some IMGT-functional V segments, including TRBV6-2 and TRBV6-3, those segments were excluded. A few of the identified cytomegalovirus-associated TCR beta chains were confirmed in vitro to be specific for cytomegalovirus antigens. In both the original and validation cohorts, the classifier was reported to diagnose cytomegalovirus status with high specificity and sensitivity. According to a later analysis, TCR association rates differed among HLA loci, with DRB1 alleles showing the most associated TCRs and HLA-C alleles showing the fewest. Correlated functional status among segregating V segments might reflect linkage disequilibrium, but an unknown experimental factor could not be ruled out. In a later analysis, some 17,000 TCR beta sequences were associated with specific HLA alleles at a false discovery rate of 0.05. The only immune exposure information available for the cohort was CMV serostatus. A later analysis found that HLA-associated TCR beta chains were more clonally expanded and had lower generation probabilities than equally common non-associated chains.

Notes on this clone: This receptor's antigen is unknown. Nothing much larger sits one base from this clone, and base qualities are not available.

The germline V gene (reference sequence) provides CDR1 PRHDT and CDR2 FYEKMQ. Counted from cysteine to phenylalanine, this CDR3 has 14 amino acids. Only CDR3 DNA remains: 42 bases, in frame from the first base. The germline V end is reduced by 4 bases and the J end by 9 bases; junction bases left unmatched: 7. Sequenced input: PBMCs. The sequence was collected from a man between 40 and 49 years old in good health and CMV-seropositive. This chain is built from TRBV13 and TRBJ2-3, and 10 junctional nucleotides match TRBD2. In nucleotides, the sequence is TGTGCCAGCAGCTCTCTAGCGGGAGTTCGGACGCAGTATTTT. This is translated as CASSSLAGVRTQYF. Reference TRBV13 and TRBJ2-3 genes cover what lies past the CDR3, so the full variable domain is AAGVIQSPRHLIKEKRETATLKCYPIPRHDTVYWYQQGPGQDPQFLISFYEKMQSDKGSIPDRFSAQQFSDYHSELNMSSLELGDSALYFCASSSLAGVRTQYFGPGTRLTVL.